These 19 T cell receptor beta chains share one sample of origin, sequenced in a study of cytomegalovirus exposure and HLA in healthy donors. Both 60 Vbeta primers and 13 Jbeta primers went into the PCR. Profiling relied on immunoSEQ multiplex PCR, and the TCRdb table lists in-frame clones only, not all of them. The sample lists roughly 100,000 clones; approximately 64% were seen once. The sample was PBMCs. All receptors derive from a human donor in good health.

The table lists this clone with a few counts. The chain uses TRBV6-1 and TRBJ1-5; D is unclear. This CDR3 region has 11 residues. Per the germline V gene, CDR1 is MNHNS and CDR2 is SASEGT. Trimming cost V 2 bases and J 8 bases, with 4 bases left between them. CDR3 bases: TGTGCCAGCAGTGAACAGAAGCCCCAGCATTTT. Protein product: CASSEQKPQHF.

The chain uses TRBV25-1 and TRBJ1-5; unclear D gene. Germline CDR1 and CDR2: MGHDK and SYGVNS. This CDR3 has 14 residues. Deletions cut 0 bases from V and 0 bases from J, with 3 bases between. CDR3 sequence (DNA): TGTGCCAGCAGTGAATATAATAGCAATCAGCCCCAGCATTTT. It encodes CASSEYNSNQPQHF.

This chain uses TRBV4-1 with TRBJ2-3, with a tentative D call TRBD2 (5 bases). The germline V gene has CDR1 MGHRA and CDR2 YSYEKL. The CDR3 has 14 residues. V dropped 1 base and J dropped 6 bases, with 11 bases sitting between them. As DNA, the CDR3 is TGCGCCAGCAGCCAAGGCGACTATCTGGATACGCAGTATTTT. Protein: CASSQGDYLDTQYF.

In nucleotides, the CDR3 is TGTGCCAGCTCACCAGGGGCGAACACTGAAGCTTTCTTT. Its protein is CASSPGANTEAFF. This rearrangement joins TRBV18 to TRBJ1-1; a possible D gene is TRBD1 (5 bases). Trimming took 2 bases from V and 1 from J, leaving 5 bases between them. The CDR3 spans 13 residues. Looked up from germline, CDR1 is KGHSH and CDR2 is LQKENI. Full variable domain (outside the CDR3, taken from reference TRBV18 and TRBJ1-1): NAGVMQNPRHLVRRRGQEARLRCSPMKGHSHVYWYRQLPEEGLKFMVYLQKENIIDESGMPKERFSAEFPKEGPSILRIQQVVRGDSAAYFCASSPGANTEAFFGQGTRLTVV.

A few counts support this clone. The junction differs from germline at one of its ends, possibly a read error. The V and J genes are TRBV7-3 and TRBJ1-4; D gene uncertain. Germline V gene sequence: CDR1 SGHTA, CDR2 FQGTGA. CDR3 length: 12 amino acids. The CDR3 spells CASSYRTGPFCF. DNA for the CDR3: TGTGCCAGCAGCTACCGGACTGGGCCCTTTTGCTTT.

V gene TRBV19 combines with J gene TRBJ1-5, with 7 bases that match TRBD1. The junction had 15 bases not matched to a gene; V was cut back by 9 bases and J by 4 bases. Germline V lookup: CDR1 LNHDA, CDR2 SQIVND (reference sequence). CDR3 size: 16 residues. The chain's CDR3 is CASTTSLRDRNQPQHF. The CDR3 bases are TGTGCCAGCACCACCTCCTTGCGGGACAGAAATCAGCCCCAGCATTTT.

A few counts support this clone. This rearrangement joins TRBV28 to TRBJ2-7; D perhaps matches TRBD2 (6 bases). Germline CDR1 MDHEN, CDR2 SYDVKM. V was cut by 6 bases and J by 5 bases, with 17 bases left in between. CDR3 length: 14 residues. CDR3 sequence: CASSILRRENEQYF. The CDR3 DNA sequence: TGTGCCAGCAGCATCCTCAGGCGGGAAAACGAGCAGTACTTC.

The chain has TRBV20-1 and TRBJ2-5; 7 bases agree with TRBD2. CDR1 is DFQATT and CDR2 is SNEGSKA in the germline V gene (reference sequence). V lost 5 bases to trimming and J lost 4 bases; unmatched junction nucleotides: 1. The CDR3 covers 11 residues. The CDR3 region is CSAGGGETQYF. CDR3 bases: TGCAGTGCTGGGGGGGGAGAGACCCAGTACTTC.

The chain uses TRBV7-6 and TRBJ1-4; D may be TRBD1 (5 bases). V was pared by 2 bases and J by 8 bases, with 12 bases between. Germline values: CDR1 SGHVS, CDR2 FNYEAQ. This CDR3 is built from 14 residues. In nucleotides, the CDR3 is TGTGCCAGCAGCTTAAGGGCAGGGCGCGAAAAACTGTTTTTT. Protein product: CASSLRAGREKLFF.

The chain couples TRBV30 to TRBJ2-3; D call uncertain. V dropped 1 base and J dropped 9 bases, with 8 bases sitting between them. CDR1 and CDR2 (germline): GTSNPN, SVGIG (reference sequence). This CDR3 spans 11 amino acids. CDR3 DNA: TGTGCCTGGAGTGGACTCTTGACGCAGTATTTT. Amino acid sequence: CAWSGLLTQYF. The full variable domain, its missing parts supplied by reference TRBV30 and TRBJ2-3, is SQTIHQWPATLVQPVGSPLSLECTVEGTSNPNLYWYRQAAGRGLQLLFYSVGIGQISSEVPQNLSASRPQDRQFILSSKKLLLSDSGFYLCAWSGLLTQYFGPGTRLTVL.

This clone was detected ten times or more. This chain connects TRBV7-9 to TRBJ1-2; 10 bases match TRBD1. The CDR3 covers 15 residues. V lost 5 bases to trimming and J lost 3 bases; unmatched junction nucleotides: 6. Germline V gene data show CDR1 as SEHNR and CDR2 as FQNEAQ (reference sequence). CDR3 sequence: CASSNRDRGDYGYTF. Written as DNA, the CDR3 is TGTGCCAGCAGCAACCGGGACAGGGGAGACTATGGCTACACCTTC.

The CDR3 DNA sequence: TGTGCCAGCAGTGACTCGGGTTTGGGACTAGCGGGAGCAGATACGCAGTATTTT. Protein product: CASSDSGLGLAGADTQYF. This rearrangement joins TRBV6-4 to TRBJ2-3, with 14 bases that match TRBD2. The germline V gene has CDR1 MRHNA and CDR2 SNTAGT. Trimming cost V 0 bases and J 4 bases; bases outside gene matches: 6. The CDR3 totals 18 residues.

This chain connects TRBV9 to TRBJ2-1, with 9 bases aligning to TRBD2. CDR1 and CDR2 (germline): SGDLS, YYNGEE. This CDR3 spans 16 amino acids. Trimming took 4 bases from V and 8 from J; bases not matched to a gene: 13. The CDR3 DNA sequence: TGTGCCAGCAGCTGGGGTCTTAGCGGGAGTGGGGATGAGCAGTTCTTC. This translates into CASSWGLSGSGDEQFF.

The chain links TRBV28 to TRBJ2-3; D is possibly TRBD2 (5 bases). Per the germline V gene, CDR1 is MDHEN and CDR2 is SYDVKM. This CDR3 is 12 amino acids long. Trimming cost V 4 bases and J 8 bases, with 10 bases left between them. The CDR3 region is CASSSRLRTQYF. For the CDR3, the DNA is TGTGCCAGCAGTTCAAGACTACGTACGCAGTATTTT.

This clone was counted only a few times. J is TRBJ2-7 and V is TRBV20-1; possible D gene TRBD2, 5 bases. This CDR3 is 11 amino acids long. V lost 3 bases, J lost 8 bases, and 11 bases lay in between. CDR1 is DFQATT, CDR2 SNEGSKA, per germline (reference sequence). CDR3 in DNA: TGCAGTGCTAGGGACTCCAATCAGCAGTACTTC. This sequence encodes CSARDSNQQYF.

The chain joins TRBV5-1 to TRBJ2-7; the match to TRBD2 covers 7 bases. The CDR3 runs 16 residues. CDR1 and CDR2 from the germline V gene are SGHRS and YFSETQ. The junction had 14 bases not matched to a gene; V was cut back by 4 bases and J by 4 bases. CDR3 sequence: CASSAPRERESYEQYF. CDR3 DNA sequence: TGCGCCAGCAGCGCCCCGCGAGAGCGGGAATCGTACGAGCAGTACTTC.

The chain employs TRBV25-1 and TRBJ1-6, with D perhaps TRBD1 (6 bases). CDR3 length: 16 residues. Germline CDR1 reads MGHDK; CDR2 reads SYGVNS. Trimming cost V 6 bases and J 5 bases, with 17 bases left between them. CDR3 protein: CASRTGHPTNNSPLHF. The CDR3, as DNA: TGTGCCAGCAGGACGGGACACCCAACCAATAATTCACCCCTCCACTTT.

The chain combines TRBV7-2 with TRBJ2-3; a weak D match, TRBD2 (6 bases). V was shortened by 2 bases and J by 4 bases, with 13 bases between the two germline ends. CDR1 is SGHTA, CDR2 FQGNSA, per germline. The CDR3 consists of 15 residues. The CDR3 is CASSLNGRSADTQYF. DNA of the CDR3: TGTGCCAGCAGCTTAAACGGGAGATCGGCAGATACGCAGTATTTT.

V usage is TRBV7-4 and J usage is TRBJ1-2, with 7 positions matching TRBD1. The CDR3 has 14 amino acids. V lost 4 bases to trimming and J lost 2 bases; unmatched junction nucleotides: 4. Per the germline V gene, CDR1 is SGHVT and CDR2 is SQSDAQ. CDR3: CASSSTGYNYGYTF. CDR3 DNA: TGTGCCAGCAGCTCGACAGGGTACAACTATGGCTACACCTTC.